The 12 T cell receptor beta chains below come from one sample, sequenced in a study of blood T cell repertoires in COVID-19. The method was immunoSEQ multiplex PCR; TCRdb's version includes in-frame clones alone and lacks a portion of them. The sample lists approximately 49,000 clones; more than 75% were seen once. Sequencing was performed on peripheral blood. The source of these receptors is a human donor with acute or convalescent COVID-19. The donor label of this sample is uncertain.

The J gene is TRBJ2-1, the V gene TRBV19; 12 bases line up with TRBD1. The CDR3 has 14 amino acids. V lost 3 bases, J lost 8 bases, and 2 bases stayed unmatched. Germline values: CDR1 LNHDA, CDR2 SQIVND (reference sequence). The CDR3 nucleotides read TGTGCCAGTAGTATTGGGACAGGGGGCTATGAGCAGTTCTTC. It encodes CASSIGTGGYEQFF. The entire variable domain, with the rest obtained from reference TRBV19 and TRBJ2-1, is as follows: DGGITQSPKYLFRKEGQNVTLSCEQNLNHDAMYWYRQDPGQGLRLIYYSQIVNDFQKGDIAEGYSVSREKKESFPLTVTSAQKNPTAFYLCASSIGTGGYEQFFGPGTRLTVL.

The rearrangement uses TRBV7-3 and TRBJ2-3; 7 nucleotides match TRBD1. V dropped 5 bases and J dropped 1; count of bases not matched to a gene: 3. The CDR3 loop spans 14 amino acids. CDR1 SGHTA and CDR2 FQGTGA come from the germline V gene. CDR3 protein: CASSLQGGTDTQYF. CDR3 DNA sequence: TGTGCCAGCAGCCTTCAGGGGGGCACAGATACGCAGTATTTT.

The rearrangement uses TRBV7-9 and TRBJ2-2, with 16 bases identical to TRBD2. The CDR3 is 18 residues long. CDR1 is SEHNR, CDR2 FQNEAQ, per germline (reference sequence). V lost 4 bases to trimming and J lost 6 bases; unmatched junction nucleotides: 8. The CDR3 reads CASSSSGTSGRESGELFF. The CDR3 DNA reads TGTGCCAGCAGCTCGTCCGGGACTAGCGGGAGGGAATCCGGGGAGCTGTTTTTT.

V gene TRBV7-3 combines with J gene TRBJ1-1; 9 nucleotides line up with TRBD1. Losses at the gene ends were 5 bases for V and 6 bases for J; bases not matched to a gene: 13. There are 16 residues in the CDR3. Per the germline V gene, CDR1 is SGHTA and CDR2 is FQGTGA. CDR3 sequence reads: CASSPTGGAWVSEAFF. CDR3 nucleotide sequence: TGTGCCAGCAGCCCCACAGGGGGCGCGTGGGTCTCTGAAGCTTTCTTT.

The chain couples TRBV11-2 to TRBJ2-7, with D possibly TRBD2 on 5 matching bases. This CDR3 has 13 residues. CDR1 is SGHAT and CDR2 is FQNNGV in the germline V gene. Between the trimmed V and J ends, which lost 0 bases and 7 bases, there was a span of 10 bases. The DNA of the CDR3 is TGTGCCAGCAGCTTAGATCGTCTAGCTGAGCAGTACTTC. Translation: CASSLDRLAEQYF.

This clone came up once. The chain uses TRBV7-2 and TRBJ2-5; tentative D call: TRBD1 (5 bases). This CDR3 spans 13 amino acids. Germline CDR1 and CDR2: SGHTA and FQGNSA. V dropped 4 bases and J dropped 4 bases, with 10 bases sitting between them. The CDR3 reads CASSSQGTETQYF. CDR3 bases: TGTGCCAGCAGCTCGCAGGGTACAGAGACCCAGTACTTC.

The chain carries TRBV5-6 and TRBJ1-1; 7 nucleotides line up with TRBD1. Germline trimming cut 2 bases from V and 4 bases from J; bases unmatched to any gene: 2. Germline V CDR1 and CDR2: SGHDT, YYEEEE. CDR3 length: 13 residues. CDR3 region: CASSLGGPTEAFF. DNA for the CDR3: TGTGCCAGCAGCTTAGGGGGCCCCACTGAAGCTTTCTTT.

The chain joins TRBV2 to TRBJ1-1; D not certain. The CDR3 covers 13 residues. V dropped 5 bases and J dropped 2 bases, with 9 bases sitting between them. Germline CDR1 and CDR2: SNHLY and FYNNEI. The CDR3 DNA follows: TGTGCCAGCAGTATCACAGAAAACACTGAAGCTTTCTTT. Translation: CASSITENTEAFF.

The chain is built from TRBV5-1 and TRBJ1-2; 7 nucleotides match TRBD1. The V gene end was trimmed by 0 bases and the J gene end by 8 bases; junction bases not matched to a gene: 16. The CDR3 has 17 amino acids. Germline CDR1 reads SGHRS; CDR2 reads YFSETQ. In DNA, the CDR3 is TGCGCCAGCAGCTTGGCATTCTTTCCGGGGACAGATTACGGCTACACCTTC. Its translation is CASSLAFFPGTDYGYTF.

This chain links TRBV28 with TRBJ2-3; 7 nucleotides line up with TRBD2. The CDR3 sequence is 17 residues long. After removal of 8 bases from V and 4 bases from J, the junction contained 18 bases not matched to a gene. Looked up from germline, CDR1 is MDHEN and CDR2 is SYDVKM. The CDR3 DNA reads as TGTGCCAGCCCTCCCTCCCTAGCGGAGAGGCCCCCAGATACGCAGTATTTT. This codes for CASPPSLAERPPDTQYF.

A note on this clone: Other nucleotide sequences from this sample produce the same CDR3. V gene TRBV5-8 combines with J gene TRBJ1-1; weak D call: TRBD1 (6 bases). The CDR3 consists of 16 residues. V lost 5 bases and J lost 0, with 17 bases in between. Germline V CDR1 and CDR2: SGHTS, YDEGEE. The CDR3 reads CASSSGTGTMNTEAFF. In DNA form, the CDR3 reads TGTGCCAGCAGTTCCGGAACAGGGACCATGAACACTGAAGCTTTCTTT.

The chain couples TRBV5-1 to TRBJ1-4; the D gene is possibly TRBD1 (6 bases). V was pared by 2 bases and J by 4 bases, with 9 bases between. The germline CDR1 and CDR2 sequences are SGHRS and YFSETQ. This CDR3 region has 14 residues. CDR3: CASSFQGSNEKLFF. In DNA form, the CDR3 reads TGCGCCAGCAGCTTTCAGGGGAGTAATGAAAAACTGTTTTTT.